Below, one T cell receptor beta chain is given with its context. Its target is not known. The data originate from a study of cytomegalovirus exposure and HLA in healthy donors. Study-wide points: Rare TCR sequences dominated, though some public TCRs recurred in many donors. Sequencing depth roughly uniform across donors was assumed in presence/absence analyses.

Vbeta (60) and Jbeta (13) primers were used in the PCR. The method was immunoSEQ multiplex PCR; TCRdb's version includes in-frame clones alone and lacks a portion of them. The repertoire holds around 250,000 clones, with around 90% as singletons. The CDR3 has 18 amino acids. V lost 1 base to trimming and J lost 3 bases, with 21 bases between them. Germline lookup yields CDR1 MGHRA and CDR2 YSYEKL. The chain employs TRBV4-1 and TRBJ1-1, with D maybe TRBD1 (6 bases). The sequence was collected from a girl under 10 years old in good health and CMV-seronegative. The source material was PBMCs. CDR3 bases: TGCGCCAGCAGCCAAGCCGTCCTTATGGGAGGGGGGGACACTGAAGCTTTCTTT. It codes for CASSQAVLMGGGDTEAFF.